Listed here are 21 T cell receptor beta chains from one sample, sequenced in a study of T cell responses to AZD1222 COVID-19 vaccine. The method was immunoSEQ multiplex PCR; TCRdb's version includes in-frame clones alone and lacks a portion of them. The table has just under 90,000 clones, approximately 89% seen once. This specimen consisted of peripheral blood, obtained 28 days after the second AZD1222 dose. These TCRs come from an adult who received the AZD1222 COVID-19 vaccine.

The CDR3 DNA follows: TGTGCCAGTAGTATAGGGCAGTCTGAAGCTTTCTTT. Translation gives CASSIGQSEAFF. The chain couples TRBV19 to TRBJ1-1; D remains ambiguous. The CDR3 has 12 amino acids. V lost 1 base, J lost 6 bases, and 6 bases lay in between. The germline V gene has CDR1 LNHDA and CDR2 SQIVND (reference sequence).

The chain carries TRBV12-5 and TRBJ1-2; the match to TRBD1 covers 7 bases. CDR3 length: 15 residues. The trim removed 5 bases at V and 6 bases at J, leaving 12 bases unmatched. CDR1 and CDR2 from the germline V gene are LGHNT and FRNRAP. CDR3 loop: CASGRNLGGEDGYTF. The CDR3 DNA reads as TGTGCTAGTGGTCGCAACCTAGGGGGCGAGGATGGCTACACCTTC. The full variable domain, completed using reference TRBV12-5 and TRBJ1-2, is DARVTQTPRHKVTEMGQEVTMRCQPILGHNTVFWYRQTMMQGLELLAYFRNRAPLDDSGMPKDRFSAEMPDATLATLKIQPSEPRDSAVYFCASGRNLGGEDGYTFGSGTRLTVV.

CDR3 DNA sequence: TGTGCCTGGGCCCCCCTGACAGGGACCTCTTCACCCCTCCACTTT. Amino acids: CAWAPLTGTSSPLHF. This chain joins TRBV30 and TRBJ1-6, with 7 bases lining up with TRBD1. The V segment lost 5 bases and the J segment 9 bases; nucleotides outside the gene matches: 13. Germline CDR1 and CDR2: GTSNPN and SVGIG (reference sequence). CDR3 length: 15 residues. The whole variable domain, remainder taken from reference TRBV30 and TRBJ1-6, is SQTIHQWPATLVQPVGSPLSLECTVEGTSNPNLYWYRQAAGRGLQLLFYSVGIGQISSEVPQNLSASRPQDRQFILSSKKLLLSDSGFYLCAWAPLTGTSSPLHFGNGTRLTVT.

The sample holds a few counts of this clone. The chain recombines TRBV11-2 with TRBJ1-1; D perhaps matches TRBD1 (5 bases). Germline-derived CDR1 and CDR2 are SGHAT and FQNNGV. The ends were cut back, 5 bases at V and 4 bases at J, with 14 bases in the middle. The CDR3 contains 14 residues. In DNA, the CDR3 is TGTGCCAGCAGCCGCATCAGGGATGGCACTGAAGCTTTCTTT. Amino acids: CASSRIRDGTEAFF.

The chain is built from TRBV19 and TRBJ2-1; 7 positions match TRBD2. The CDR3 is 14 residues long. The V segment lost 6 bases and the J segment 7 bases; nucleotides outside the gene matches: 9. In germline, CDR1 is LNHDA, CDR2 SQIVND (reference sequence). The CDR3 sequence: CASRGGLVWNEQFF. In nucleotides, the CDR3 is TGTGCCAGTAGGGGCGGACTAGTGTGGAATGAGCAGTTCTTC.

CDR3 bases: TGTGCCAGCAGCCCCCAGCCCACAGGGGCAAATCAGCCCCAGCATTTT. It codes for CASSPQPTGANQPQHF. The chain has TRBV7-2 and TRBJ1-5; 7 positions match TRBD1. Germline V gene lookup returns CDR1 SGHTA and CDR2 FQGNSA. CDR3 length: 16 residues. The V segment lost 5 bases and the J segment 4 bases; nucleotides outside the gene matches: 11.

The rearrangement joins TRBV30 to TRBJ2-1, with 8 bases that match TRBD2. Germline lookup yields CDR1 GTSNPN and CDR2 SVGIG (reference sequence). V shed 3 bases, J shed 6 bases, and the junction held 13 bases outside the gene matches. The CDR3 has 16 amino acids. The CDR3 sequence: CAWRHPLVAGPNEQFF. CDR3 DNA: TGTGCCTGGAGGCATCCCCTGGTAGCGGGGCCCAATGAGCAGTTCTTC.

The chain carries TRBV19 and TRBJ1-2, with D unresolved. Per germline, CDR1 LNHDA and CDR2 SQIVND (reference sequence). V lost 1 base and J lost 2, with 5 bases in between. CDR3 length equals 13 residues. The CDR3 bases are TGTGCCAGTAGTATAGTGAGCAACTATGGCTACACCTTC. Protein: CASSIVSNYGYTF.

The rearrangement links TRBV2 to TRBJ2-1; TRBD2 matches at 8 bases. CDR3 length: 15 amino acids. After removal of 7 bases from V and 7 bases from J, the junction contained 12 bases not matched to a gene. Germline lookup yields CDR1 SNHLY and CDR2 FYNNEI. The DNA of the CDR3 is TGTGCCAGCAAGGGAGCGGGGGACCCTGGGAATGAGCAGTTCTTC. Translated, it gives CASKGAGDPGNEQFF.

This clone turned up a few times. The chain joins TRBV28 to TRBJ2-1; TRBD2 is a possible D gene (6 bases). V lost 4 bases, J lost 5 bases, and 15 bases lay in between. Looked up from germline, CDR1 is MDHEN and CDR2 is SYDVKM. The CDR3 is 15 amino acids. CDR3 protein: CASSSRGISNNEQFF. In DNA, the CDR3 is TGTGCCAGCAGTTCGCGGGGTATCTCGAACAATGAGCAGTTCTTC.

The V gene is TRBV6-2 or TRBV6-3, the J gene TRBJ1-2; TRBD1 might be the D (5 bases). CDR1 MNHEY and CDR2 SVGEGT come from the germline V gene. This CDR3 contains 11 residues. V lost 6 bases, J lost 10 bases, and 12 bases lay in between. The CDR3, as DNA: TGTGCCAGCAGCCCGGGACGGTCCTACACCTTC. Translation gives CASSPGRSYTF.

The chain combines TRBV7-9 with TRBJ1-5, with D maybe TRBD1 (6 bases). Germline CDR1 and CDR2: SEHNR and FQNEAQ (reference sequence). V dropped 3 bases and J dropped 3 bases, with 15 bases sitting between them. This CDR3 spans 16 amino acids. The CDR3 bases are TGTGCCAGCAGCTTCACAGGGCCAACGCACAATCAGCCCCAGCATTTT. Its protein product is CASSFTGPTHNQPQHF.

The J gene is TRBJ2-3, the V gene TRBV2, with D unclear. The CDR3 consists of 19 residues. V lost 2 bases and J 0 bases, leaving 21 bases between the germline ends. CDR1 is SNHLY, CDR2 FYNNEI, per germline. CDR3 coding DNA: TGTGCCAGCAGTGAACTTATGTCAGGCATACCCATTAGCACAGATACGCAGTATTTT. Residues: CASSELMSGIPISTDTQYF.

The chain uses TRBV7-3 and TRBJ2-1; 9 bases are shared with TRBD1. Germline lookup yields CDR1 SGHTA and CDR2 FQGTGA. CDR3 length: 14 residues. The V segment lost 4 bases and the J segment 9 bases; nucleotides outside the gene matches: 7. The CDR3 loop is CASSSQQGAGEQFF. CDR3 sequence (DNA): TGTGCCAGCAGCTCCCAACAGGGGGCTGGTGAGCAGTTCTTC. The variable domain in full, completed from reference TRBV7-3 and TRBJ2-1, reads GAGVSQTPSNKVTEKGKYVELRCDPISGHTALYWYRQSLGQGPEFLIYFQGTGAADDSGLPNDRFFAVRPEGSVSTLKIQRTERGDSAVYLCASSSQQGAGEQFFGPGTRLTVL.

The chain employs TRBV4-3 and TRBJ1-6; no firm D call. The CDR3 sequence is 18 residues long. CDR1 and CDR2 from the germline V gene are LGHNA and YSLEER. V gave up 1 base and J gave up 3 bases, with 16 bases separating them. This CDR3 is CASSQVAWGENYNSPLHF. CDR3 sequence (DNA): TGCGCCAGCAGCCAAGTCGCCTGGGGTGAAAACTATAATTCACCCCTCCACTTT.

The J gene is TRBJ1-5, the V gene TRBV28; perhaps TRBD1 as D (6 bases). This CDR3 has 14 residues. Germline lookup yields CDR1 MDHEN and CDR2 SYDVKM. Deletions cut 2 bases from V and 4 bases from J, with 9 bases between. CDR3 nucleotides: TGTGCCAGCAGTTTAGGGGGCCGAAATCAGCCCCAGCATTTT. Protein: CASSLGGRNQPQHF. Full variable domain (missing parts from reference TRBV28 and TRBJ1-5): DVKVTQSSRYLVKRTGEKVFLECVQDMDHENMFWYRQDPGLGLRLIYFSYDVKMKEKGDIPEGYSVSREKKERFSLILESASTNQTSMYLCASSLGGRNQPQHFGDGTRLSIL.

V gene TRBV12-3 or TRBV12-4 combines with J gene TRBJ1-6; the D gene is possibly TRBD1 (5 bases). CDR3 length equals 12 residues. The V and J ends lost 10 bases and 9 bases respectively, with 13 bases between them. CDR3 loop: CAIGTAGSPLHF. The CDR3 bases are TGTGCCATTGGGACCGCTGGTTCACCCCTCCACTTT.

The CDR3 reads CASSRTGTRGTYTF. The CDR3 DNA sequence: TGTGCCAGCAGTCGCACCGGGACAAGGGGTACCTACACCTTC. The rearrangement joins TRBV27 to TRBJ1-2; D perhaps matches TRBD1 (6 bases). The CDR3 runs 14 residues. The V and J ends lost 5 bases and 10 bases respectively, with 20 bases between them. Germline CDR1 and CDR2: MNHEY and SMNVEV (reference sequence).

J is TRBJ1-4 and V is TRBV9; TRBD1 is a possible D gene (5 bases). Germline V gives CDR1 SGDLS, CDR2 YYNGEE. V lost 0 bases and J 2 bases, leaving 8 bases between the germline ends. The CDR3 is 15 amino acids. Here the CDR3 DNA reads TGTGCCAGCAGCGTAGATGGGGGGACTAATGAAAAACTGTTTTTT. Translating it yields CASSVDGGTNEKLFF.

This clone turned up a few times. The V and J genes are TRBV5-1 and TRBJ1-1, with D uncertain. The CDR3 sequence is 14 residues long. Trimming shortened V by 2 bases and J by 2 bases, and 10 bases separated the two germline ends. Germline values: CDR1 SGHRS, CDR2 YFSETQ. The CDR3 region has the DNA TGCGCCAGCAGCTTTTCTGTTTTAAACACTGAAGCTTTCTTT. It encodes CASSFSVLNTEAFF.

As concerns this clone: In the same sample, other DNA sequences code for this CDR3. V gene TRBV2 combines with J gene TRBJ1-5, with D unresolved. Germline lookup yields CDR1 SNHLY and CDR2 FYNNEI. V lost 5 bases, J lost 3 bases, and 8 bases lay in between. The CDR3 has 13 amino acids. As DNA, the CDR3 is TGTGCCAGCAGTCGGCAGATCAATCAGCCCCAGCATTTT. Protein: CASSRQINQPQHF.